What follows is one TCR beta chain and its context. Per the germline V gene, CDR1 is MDHEN and CDR2 is SYDVKM. The CDR3 has 16 amino acids. Unmatched junction bases numbered 8, after V lost 5 bases and J lost 1 base. This sample is drawn from a study of blood T cell repertoires in COVID-19. At the level of the study: From T cells, B-cell-depleted T cells, or PBMCs came the material, which was cDNA or gDNA.

Original processing notes: For nucleated cells, counts were estimated from reference gene primer amplification. Repertoires were generated with immunoSEQ multiplex PCR, while TCRdb's copy carries only in-frame clones and drops some. D and trimming come from the DNA, and the V and J calls and clone size come from that table. The sample has 110,000 to 150,000 clones; 80% to 90% are singletons. The receptor comes from a woman aged 60-75 years with active COVID-19. This chain joins TRBV28 and TRBJ2-5; 9 bases align to TRBD2. Sequencing used peripheral blood. This CDR3 is CASSLTSGPGQETQYF. The CDR3 DNA is TGTGCCAGCAGTCTTACTAGCGGGCCCGGCCAAGAGACCCAGTACTTC.